This T cell receptor (beta chain) was identified during a study of blood T cell repertoires in COVID-19. Study background: The samples span acute and convalescent COVID-19 from the United States, Italy and Spain. The analysed material was cDNA or gDNA that came from T cells, B-cell-depleted T cells, or PBMCs.

Per the study methods: Researchers report that nucleated cell counts were estimated from reference gene primer amplification. Using immunoSEQ multiplex PCR, the repertoire was profiled, and TCRdb retains in-frame clones only, with some absent. V and J calls and clone size follow that table, whereas D and trimming were derived from the DNA. Of just over 250,000 clones listed, about nine tenths are singletons. V lost 7 bases, J lost 7 bases, and 15 bases lay in between. Germline CDR1 reads KGHDR; CDR2 reads SFDVKD. This CDR3 contains 13 residues. Seattle cases were enrolled at active infection and followed longitudinally.

The receptor was isolated from a young adult with COVID-19, enrolled during active disease. This chain links TRBV24-1 with TRBJ1-2; D remains unclear. Sequencing was carried out using peripheral blood. The DNA of the CDR3 is TGTGCCACCAGCTCGGGTAGTGCGAGTGGCTACACCTTC. This codes for CATSSGSASGYTF.